This T cell receptor (beta chain) was sequenced in a study of T cells in Graves' hyperthyroidism and ophthalmopathy. Study-wide results and caveats: In blood, most of the thyroid clonotypes expanded above 0.001 were also present.

The study included ophthalmopathy patients with Clinical Activity Score at least 3, NOSPECS grade at least 4 and duration under 3 months. Exclusion criteria comprised uncontrolled infection, other autoimmune disease, pregnancy or lactation. It was RNA transcripts that yielded the amplified TCR beta CDR3 regions. Using the HTBI primer set, a first-round RT-PCR was run on the TCR CDR3. TCRdb independently ran MiXCR on the multiplex PCR reads; one entry per CDR3 protein. Of hundreds of thousands of distinct CDR3 sequences in the sample, roughly 14% were seen once. On this clonotype itself: Its antigen is not known.

Germline V CDR1 and CDR2: MDHEN, SYDVKM. The CDR3 is 12 amino acids. The V and J ends lost 3 bases and 8 bases respectively, with 10 bases between them. This TCR was sampled from a young man with Graves' ophthalmopathy. The sequenced sample consisted of blood. V gene TRBV28 combines with J gene TRBJ1-2, with a weak D call TRBD1 (6 bases). CDR3: CASSFDRLGYTF. CDR3 nucleotide sequence: TGTGCCAGCAGTTTCGACAGGTTAGGCTACACCTTC.